Presented here are 17 T cell receptor beta chains from one specimen sequenced in a study of PD-L1 blockade in urothelial cancer. Assay: immunoSEQ multiplex PCR; the TCRdb copy retains only in-frame clones and omits some. The profile shows roughly 26,000 clones, approximately 86% of them singletons. Sequencing used PBMCs, obtained around atezolizumab (anti-PD-L1) treatment. The receptors stem from a man aged 55 to 70 with urothelial cancer.

This clone was counted a single time. The V call is TRBV4-2, the J call TRBJ2-2; D remains unclear. The germline gives CDR1 LGHNA, CDR2 YNFKEQ. With 3 bases removed from V and 0 bases from J, the gap between germline ends came to 11 bases. The CDR3 consists of 16 residues. CDR3 nucleotides: TGTGCCAGCAGCCAGGCTCGAGGAGCGAACACCGGGGAGCTGTTTTTT. This translates into CASSQARGANTGELFF.

This chain connects TRBV7-2 to TRBJ2-5, with 14 bases matching TRBD2. The CDR3 runs 17 residues. In germline, CDR1 is SGHTA, CDR2 FQGNSA. Trimming cost V 5 bases and J 3 bases; bases outside gene matches: 8. CDR3 nucleotide sequence: TGTGCCAGCAGCCCACCGGGACTAGCGGGAGTGAAAGAGACCCAGTACTTC. It translates to CASSPPGLAGVKETQYF.

The V call is TRBV15, the J call TRBJ1-1; maybe TRBD1 (6 bases). CDR3 length: 15 residues. V gave up 5 bases and J gave up 0 bases, with 13 bases separating them. Germline lookup yields CDR1 LNHNV and CDR2 YYDKDF (reference sequence). The CDR3 loop is CATSQEGGMNTEAFF. The CDR3 DNA is TGTGCCACCAGCCAGGAAGGGGGAATGAACACTGAAGCTTTCTTT.

V and J are TRBV14 and TRBJ2-7, with 10 bases identical to TRBD2. The CDR3 runs 17 residues. The trim removed 0 bases at V and 2 bases at J, leaving 7 bases unmatched. The germline V gene encodes CDR1 SGHDN and CDR2 FVKESK. The chain's CDR3 is CASSQDWSSGSPYEQYF. The DNA of the CDR3 is TGTGCCAGCAGCCAAGATTGGTCTAGCGGGAGCCCCTACGAGCAGTACTTC.

The CDR3 loop reads CASSWTSGVSGNTIYF. The DNA for the CDR3 is TGTGCCAGCAGCTGGACGTCGGGGGTATCTGGAAACACCATATATTTT. The chain couples TRBV11-2 to TRBJ1-3, with D perhaps matching TRBD1 (5 bases). Germline V gene sequence: CDR1 SGHAT, CDR2 FQNNGV. Trimming removed 4 bases at V and 1 base at J, with 14 bases between. This CDR3 contains 16 residues. The variable domain in full, completed from reference TRBV11-2 and TRBJ1-3, reads EAGVAQSPRYKIIEKRQSVAFWCNPISGHATLYWYQQILGQGPKLLIQFQNNGVVDDSQLPKDRFSAERLKGVDSTLKIQPAKLEDSAVYLCASSWTSGVSGNTIYFGEGSWLTVV.

The chain uses TRBV9 and TRBJ2-2; no firm D call. Germline loops: CDR1 SGDLS, CDR2 YYNGEE. The CDR3 runs 14 residues. V was trimmed by 0 bases and J by 6 bases, leaving 9 bases between them. The CDR3 here is CASSVAPEPGELFF. Written as DNA, the CDR3 is TGTGCCAGCAGCGTAGCTCCCGAGCCCGGGGAGCTGTTTTTT.

This sequence joins TRBV5-1 and TRBJ2-2; TRBD1 matches 12 bases. J gave up 6 bases and V 6 bases, and 12 bases lay outside the gene matches. Germline V gives CDR1 SGHRS, CDR2 YFSETQ. The CDR3 is made up of 17 amino acids. As DNA, the CDR3 is TGCGCCAGCACCACGGGACAGGGGGCCCTGAATGCCGGGGAGCTGTTTTTT. Its translation is CASTTGQGALNAGELFF.

This rearrangement joins TRBV9 to TRBJ2-7, with 10 bases that match TRBD1. The CDR3 extends over 15 amino acids. Germline values: CDR1 SGDLS, CDR2 YYNGEE. J gave up 0 bases and V 3 bases, and 3 bases lay outside the gene matches. The CDR3 loop reads CASSGDRGGSYEQYF. The CDR3 DNA sequence: TGTGCCAGCAGCGGGGACAGGGGTGGCTCCTACGAGCAGTACTTC.

This chain connects TRBV4-2 to TRBJ2-5, with D tentatively TRBD2 (5 bases). Trimming took off 0 bases at V and 1 base at J, with 9 bases between the two ends. The germline gives CDR1 LGHNA, CDR2 YNFKEQ. The CDR3 spans 15 residues. The CDR3 region is CASSQEQRSQETQYF. The CDR3 region has the DNA TGTGCCAGCAGCCAAGAACAGCGGTCCCAAGAGACCCAGTACTTC.

The rearrangement links TRBV6-5 to TRBJ1-2; 10 nucleotides align to TRBD1. The length of the CDR3 is 15 residues. Germline V gene sequence: CDR1 MNHEY, CDR2 SVGAGI. The trim removed 6 bases at V and 5 bases at J, leaving 9 bases unmatched. This CDR3 is CASSKDRGSTYGYTF. Written as DNA, the CDR3 is TGTGCCAGCAGCAAGGACAGGGGGAGCACGTATGGCTACACCTTC.

As concerns this clone: Relative to the germline gene, one junction end is altered; a read error may explain this. V gene TRBV7-7 combines with J gene TRBJ2-3, with D possibly TRBD2 on 6 matching bases. CDR3 length equals 12 residues. CDR1 and CDR2 (germline): SSHAT, FNYEAQ (reference sequence). The CDR3 DNA reads as TGTGCTAGCAGCTTAACGGGCGGGGCACAGTATTTT. It translates to CASSLTGGAQYF.

This chain links TRBV10-2 with TRBJ2-7, with D perhaps TRBD1 (6 bases). CDR3 length: 11 residues. CDR1 is WSHSY and CDR2 is SAAADI in the germline V gene. The V gene lost 4 bases and the J gene lost 6 bases, with 7 bases spanning the gap. The CDR3 here is CASSGDIEQYF. The CDR3 DNA is TGCGCCAGCAGTGGGGACATCGAGCAGTACTTC.

The gene calls are TRBV7-8 and TRBJ2-7; 7 nucleotides match TRBD2. CDR1 is SGHVS, CDR2 FQNEAQ, per germline. CDR3 length equals 15 residues. Trimming took 1 base from V and 7 from J; bases not matched to a gene: 10. The CDR3 reads CASSLGLAESGEQYF. CDR3 in DNA: TGTGCCAGCAGCTTAGGGCTAGCGGAGTCTGGGGAGCAGTACTTC.

V usage is TRBV10-3 and J usage is TRBJ1-1; D is uncertain. V was cut by 5 bases and J by 2 bases, with 12 bases left in between. The germline V gene has CDR1 ENHRY and CDR2 SYGVKD. The CDR3 loop spans 14 amino acids. CDR3: CAISPRVLNTEAFF. CDR3 DNA: TGTGCCATCAGTCCCCGGGTCTTAAACACTGAAGCTTTCTTT.

The chain uses TRBV9 and TRBJ1-1, with D unresolved. Germline CDR1 is SGDLS and CDR2 is YYNGEE. The CDR3 spans 13 residues. V was cut by 2 bases and J by 1 base, with 6 bases left in between. As DNA, the CDR3 is TGTGCCAGCAGCGTTTCAGGGAACACTGAAGCTTTCTTT. This translates into CASSVSGNTEAFF.

V and J are TRBV15 and TRBJ2-7; 12 bases map to TRBD1. In germline, CDR1 is LNHNV, CDR2 YYDKDF (reference sequence). Trimming at V came to 5 bases and at J to 7 bases, leaving 12 bases not matched to a gene. The CDR3 loop spans 16 amino acids. The CDR3 region has the DNA TGTGCCACCAGCTCCCCACCGGGACAGGGGGCTGGGGAGCAGTACTTC. Its translation is CATSSPPGQGAGEQYF.

J is TRBJ1-1 and V is TRBV10-3; D not resolved. Looked up from germline, CDR1 is ENHRY and CDR2 is SYGVKD. Trimming left V 7 bases short and J 4 bases short, with 13 bases between. CDR3 length: 13 amino acids. CDR3 sequence reads: CAIIRQIGTEAFF. CDR3 bases: TGTGCCATCATTCGACAAATCGGCACTGAAGCTTTCTTT.